This entry concerns a single TCR beta chain. This specimen comes from a study of blood T cells in healthy people across ages. This CDR3 comprises 13 residues. Germline CDR1 reads MNHEY; CDR2 reads SVGAGI. Trimming removed 5 bases from V and 10 bases from J, with 15 bases in between. PCR was performed a second time for roughly 7 to 12 cycles using a sample-barcoded 5' primer and a J-beta primer mix. MiXCR, applied by TCRdb to the 5' RACE reads, yields one record per CDR3 protein. The repertoire holds around 580,000 distinct CDR3 sequences, around half seen once, with around 23% in the top ten. The source material was blood. The source is a man older than 75 in good health. The V gene is TRBV6-5, the J gene TRBJ2-1; D unclear. As DNA, the CDR3 is TGTGCCAGCAGTCCTTTTCTACTCGAGGAGCAGTTCTTC. Translated, it gives CASSPFLLEEQFF.